The entry below gives a single T cell receptor beta chain sequence along with its context. Its antigen is not identified. The sample comes from a study of T cell repertoires in cytomegalovirus infection. TCRdb passed the reads through MiXCR, listing each CDR3 protein once. The sample carries some 940,000 distinct CDR3 sequences, approximately 32% recorded once. Study-wide findings and caveats: What dominated the ex vivo response were HLA-C-restricted CMV-specific TCR beta clonotypes.

The V gene lost 0 bases and the J gene lost 2 bases, with 23 bases spanning the gap. Germline V gene lookup returns CDR1 SGHDN and CDR2 FVKESK. This CDR3 is built from 19 residues. The chain recombines TRBV14 with TRBJ2-7, with a possible D match to TRBD1 (6 bases). The source was cultured CD8+ T cells from PBMCs, collected from culture after CMV antigen stimulation. The TCR sequence derives from a human donor in good health (CMV status not recorded). Some clones in this sample may be carry-over from other donors' samples. As DNA, the CDR3 is TGTGCCAGCAGCCAAGATCAGGGCGACGACAGGAGGTGGACCTACGAGCAGTACTTC. It codes for CASSQDQGDDRRWTYEQYF.